This T cell receptor (beta chain) was recovered during a study of CD8+ T cells in alopecia areata. RNA, once extracted, was reverse transcribed into cDNA for use as the sequencing template. Method: immunoSEQ multiplex PCR; TCRdb's copy keeps in-frame clones and lacks some. The data contain under 300,000 clones, around 64% of them seen just once; the ten biggest clones take up around 0.92%. This CDR3 contains 16 residues. Between the trimmed V and J ends, which lost 3 bases and 7 bases, there was a span of 19 bases. Germline CDR1 and CDR2: LGHNA and YNFKEQ. Treatment given: oral pan-JAK inhibitor, 5-10 mg twice daily. In alopecia areata patients, both lesional scalp punch biopsies and peripheral blood were collected.

The clonotype originates from a human donor with alopecia areata. V gene TRBV4-2 combines with J gene TRBJ2-1; D is tentatively TRBD1 or TRBD2 (5 bases each). The material was CD4+ T cells sorted from blood, obtained between weeks 51 and 54, from a patient treated with tofacitinib. This chain's CDR3 is CASSHPRGDEGNEQFF. DNA of the CDR3: TGTGCCAGCAGCCACCCCCGAGGGGATGAGGGGAATGAGCAGTTCTTC.